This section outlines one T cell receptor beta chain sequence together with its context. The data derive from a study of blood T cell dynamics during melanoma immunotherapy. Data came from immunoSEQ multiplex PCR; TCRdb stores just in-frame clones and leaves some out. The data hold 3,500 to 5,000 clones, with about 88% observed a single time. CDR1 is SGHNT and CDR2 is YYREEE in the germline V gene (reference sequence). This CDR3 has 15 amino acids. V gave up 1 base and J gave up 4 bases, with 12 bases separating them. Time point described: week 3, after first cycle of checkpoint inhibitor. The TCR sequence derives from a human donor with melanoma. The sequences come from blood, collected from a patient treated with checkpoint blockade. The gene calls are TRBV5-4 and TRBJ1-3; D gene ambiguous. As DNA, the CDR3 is TGTGCCAGCAGCTTGAATCGGGTTTCAGGAAACACCATATATTTT. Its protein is CASSLNRVSGNTIYF. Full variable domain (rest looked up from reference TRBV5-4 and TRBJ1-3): ETGVTQSPTHLIKTRGQQVTLRCSSQSGHNTVSWYQQALGQGPQFIFQYYREEENGRGNFPPRFSGLQFPNYSSELNVNALELDDSALYLCASSLNRVSGNTIYFGEGSWLTVV.